Shown below are 5 T cell receptor beta chains from a single sample sequenced in a study of regulatory T cells in long-lasting Graves disease. iRepertoire HTBI primers and Arm-PCR of CDR3 regions built TCR beta libraries. TCRdb re-called the multiplex PCR reads with MiXCR, one entry per CDR3 protein. This table holds 440,000 or so distinct CDR3 sequences, under 15% found once. Time point noted: newly diagnosed GD, antithyroid drugs for less than 3 months. From PBMCs, RNA was extracted and then used to make the TCR library. The same sample was also studied in work on T cells in Graves' hyperthyroidism and ophthalmopathy.

Sequenced here: peripheral blood mononuclear cells (PBMCs), sampled at new diagnosis, from a patient treated with antithyroid drugs. These receptors were collected from a woman aged 25 to 39 with Graves disease.

This clonotype was counted many times. The genes are TRBV28 and TRBJ2-7; D call uncertain. The CDR3 sequence is 14 residues long. V gave up 1 base and J gave up 0 bases, with 7 bases separating them. CDR1 MDHEN and CDR2 SYDVKM come from the germline V gene. The CDR3 protein is CASSLYDPSYEQYF. The CDR3 region has the DNA TGTGCCAGCAGTTTATATGACCCCTCCTACGAGCAGTACTTC.

This clonotype was seen a handful of times. V usage is TRBV5-1 and J usage is TRBJ1-1; possible D gene TRBD1, 6 bases. There are 15 residues in the CDR3. Per the germline V gene, CDR1 is SGHRS and CDR2 is YFSETQ. Trimming shortened V by 9 bases and J by 3 bases, and 21 bases separated the two germline ends. CDR3 loop: CATTPGGLGDTEAFF. In nucleotides, the CDR3 is TGCGCCACCACTCCCGGGGGCCTGGGGGACACTGAAGCTTTCTTT.

The chain joins TRBV2 to TRBJ2-5; maybe TRBD1 (5 bases). Trimming pared 5 bases from V and 2 bases from J, leaving 15 bases between. Germline loops: CDR1 SNHLY, CDR2 FYNNEI. There are 15 residues in the CDR3. CDR3 amino acids: CASSYSGAVQETQYF. CDR3 coding DNA: TGTGCCAGCAGTTACTCTGGGGCAGTACAAGAGACCCAGTACTTC.

This clonotype occurred many times. The chain couples TRBV3-1 to TRBJ2-1; 12 bases map to TRBD2. V shed 4 bases and J 7 bases; nucleotides not matched to a gene: 5. The CDR3 has 15 amino acids. Germline V gene lookup returns CDR1 LGHDT and CDR2 YNNKEL (reference sequence). Here the CDR3 reads CASSRLAGDGNEQFF. The CDR3 region has the DNA TGTGCCAGCAGCCGACTAGCGGGAGATGGGAATGAGCAGTTCTTC.

This clonotype was counted ten times or more. This CDR3 reads CSARDGKNTEAFF. CDR3 sequence (DNA): TGCAGTGCTAGAGACGGGAAGAACACTGAAGCTTTCTTT. The gene calls are TRBV20-1 and TRBJ1-1; D is unclear. Germline CDR1 and CDR2: DFQATT and SNEGSKA (reference sequence). This CDR3 is 13 amino acids long. V was cut by 0 bases and J by 1 base, with 6 bases left in between.